This T cell receptor (beta chain) was observed in a study of T-cell memory formation after mild COVID-19. The CDR3 is 15 amino acids. Germline CDR1 reads SGHTA; CDR2 reads FQGNSA. V lost 5 bases, J lost 10 bases, and 8 bases stayed unmatched. Employing constant-segment primers, 5'RACE generated TCR alpha and TCR beta cDNA libraries bearing sample barcodes and UMIs. MiXCR, run by TCRdb on the 5' RACE reads, gives a single entry per CDR3 protein. The data hold a few hundred thousand distinct CDR3 sequences, with roughly 20% observed a single time. The sample was PBMCs or a T cell subset sorted from them (not recorded which). The receptor was derived from a man aged 18-30 years who had mild COVID-19 (a few samples of this study predate the infection). Cell type and time point are not known. The J gene is TRBJ2-1, the V gene TRBV7-2, with TRBD2 matching over 13 bases. The CDR3 DNA reads as TGTGCCAGCAGCCCGACTAGCGGGGGGCCAGGGGAGCAGTTCTTC. It is translated as CASSPTSGGPGEQFF.